This T cell receptor (beta chain) was retrieved from a study of shared clonotypes between healthy human individuals. Study-wide findings and caveats: Blood was the only sampled material, and tissue repertoires likely differ.

CDR1 is KGHSH and CDR2 is LQKENI in the germline V gene. V was shortened by 2 bases and J by 1 base, with 9 bases between the two germline ends. This CDR3 comprises 15 residues. For this clone: Antigen specificity is unknown.

Ten immunoSEQ deep assay plates were used by the authors to sequence unsorted PBMC DNA. Per the study methods: ImmunoSEQ supplied junction-only sequences lacking quality scores, so filtering was different. Clones were read by immunoSEQ multiplex PCR, and TCRdb kept only the in-frame ones, dropping some. D and trimming were read from the DNA, whereas the V and J calls and clone size are those reported in that table. The sample consists of roughly 500,000 clones, about four fifths of them appearing once. This receptor was identified in a woman in her forties in good health. Some clones in this sample may be carry-over from other donors' samples. J is TRBJ2-4 and V is TRBV18; D remains unclear. Sequenced sample: PBMCs. The CDR3 loop reads CASSPAGFAKNIQYF. CDR3 bases: TGTGCCAGCTCACCAGCTGGGTTCGCCAAAAACATTCAGTACTTC. The full variable domain, with the rest looked up from reference TRBV18 and TRBJ2-4, is NAGVMQNPRHLVRRRGQEARLRCSPMKGHSHVYWYRQLPEEGLKFMVYLQKENIIDESGMPKERFSAEFPKEGPSILRIQQVVRGDSAAYFCASSPAGFAKNIQYFGAGTRLSVL.